This T cell receptor beta chain was identified during a study of cytomegalovirus exposure and HLA in healthy donors. This clone was seen only once. Its specificity is not known. The CDR3 contains 13 residues. Germline V gives CDR1 SGHDN, CDR2 FVKESK. The V end was cut by 1 base, the J end by 10 bases, with 13 bases between. General study results and limits: Later analysis identified several of the most significant clusters that appeared linked to common viral pathogens. In a later analysis, productive TCRs from donors in an Asian-associated ancestry cluster reportedly carried fewer N-insertions than the cohort mean.

A multiplex PCR was run with 60 Vbeta primers and 13 Jbeta primers. The authors' processing: In a later analysis, around 10 million of approximately 86 million unique beta chains occurred in at least two donors. Some clones are missing from TCRdb's copy, which holds only in-frame ones; the method was immunoSEQ multiplex PCR. That table furnishes V, J and clone size, whereas the DNA furnished D and trimming. The table shows 140,000 to 150,000 clones, with around 78% occurring only once. The V call is TRBV14, the J call TRBJ1-2; D gene uncertain. The TCR originated in a woman aged 18-30 years in good health and CMV-seropositive. Material for sequencing was PBMCs. CDR3 loop: CASSQGMRVHYTF. In DNA, the CDR3 is TGTGCCAGCAGCCAAGGGATGCGGGTTCACTACACCTTC.